The rows below give T cell receptor beta chains drawn from one sample of a study of T-cell memory formation after mild COVID-19. MiXCR was run by TCRdb on the 5' RACE reads, yielding one entry per CDR3 protein. The sample lists approximately 300,000 distinct CDR3 sequences; 7.5% to 9.5% were seen once. The sample taken for sequencing was PBMCs or a T cell subset sorted from them (not recorded which). The receptors shown here come from a man aged 18 to 30 who had mild COVID-19 (a few samples of this study predate the infection). Cell type and time point are not known. CDR3s include the opening cysteine and the closing phenylalanine or tryptophan. Fields, in order: J gene, V gene, CDR3 protein.

>TRBJ1-3|TRBV7-6
CATGMSGNTIYF
>TRBJ2-3|TRBV18
CASSRGLRTDTQYF
>TRBJ1-4|TRBV5-5
CASSLVPNEKLFF
>TRBJ2-2|TRBV12-3/TRBV12-4
CASRLGQGRRELFF
>TRBJ2-3|TRBV7-9
CASSLGQGFTDTQYF
>TRBJ2-4|TRBV7-9
CASSPLAGTKNIQYF
>TRBJ1-4|TRBV5-1
CASSLAPGNEKLFF
>TRBJ1-1|TRBV6-6
CASGTGVGPTFF
>TRBJ2-3|TRBV4-2
CASSRDEGTDTQYF
>TRBJ1-1|TRBV4-3
CASSQDPNDPNTEAFF
>TRBJ1-5|TRBV28
CASSFPQGGNQPQHF
>TRBJ2-1|TRBV24-1
CATSDKSSYNEQFF
>TRBJ1-2|TRBV7-2
CASSQSNGIAGYTF
>TRBJ1-5|TRBV12-3/TRBV12-4
CASRMYEQPQHF
>TRBJ1-2|TRBV20-1
CSATGFGYTF
>TRBJ2-4|TRBV24-1
CATSGGAVPENIQYF
>TRBJ1-1|TRBV5-1
CASSRAGDTEAFF
>TRBJ2-7|TRBV29-1
CSVEDEAGSEQYF
>TRBJ1-1|TRBV29-1
CSVDPGGVSDTEAFF
>TRBJ2-7|TRBV5-1
CASSLETSLEQYF
>TRBJ1-1|TRBV29-1
CSVGTGWGMNTEAFF
>TRBJ1-5|TRBV12-3/TRBV12-4
CASGTGINQPQHF
>TRBJ2-7|TRBV12-3/TRBV12-4
CASSLQQGATYEQYF
>TRBJ1-2|TRBV5-4
CASSKRDRGHVGYTF
>TRBJ1-1|TRBV12-3/TRBV12-4
CASSWAENTEAFF
>TRBJ1-1|TRBV6-2/TRBV6-3
CASSYEGAMPQWALF